One and the same sample provided the 19 T cell receptor beta chains below, sequenced in a study of blood T cell repertoires in COVID-19. The table came from immunoSEQ multiplex PCR; TCRdb's copy has only in-frame clones and leaves some out. In the table there are about 84,000 clones, around 83% of which are singletons. Input material: peripheral blood. Source of these receptors: an elderly man with active or convalescent COVID-19.

The chain recombines TRBV30 with TRBJ2-2; D gene unclear. V was trimmed by 5 bases and J by 4 bases, leaving 14 bases between them. Germline V gives CDR1 GTSNPN, CDR2 SVGIG (reference sequence). CDR3 length: 14 amino acids. DNA of the CDR3: TGTGCCTGGGTGAAACTATTCGGCACCGGGGAGCTGTTTTTT. Its translation is CAWVKLFGTGELFF.

The V gene is TRBV18, the J gene TRBJ2-7; possible D gene TRBD2, 6 bases. The germline CDR1 and CDR2 sequences are KGHSH and LQKENI. The ends were cut back, 3 bases at V and 6 bases at J, with 12 bases in the middle. The CDR3 length is 13 residues. The CDR3 DNA sequence: TGTGCCAGCTCACCGGAGGGGTGGAGCGAGCAGTACTTC. Protein: CASSPEGWSEQYF.

This rearrangement joins TRBV28 to TRBJ2-7; possible D gene TRBD2, 5 bases. Germline V gene data show CDR1 as MDHEN and CDR2 as SYDVKM. Trimming pared 4 bases from V and 6 bases from J, leaving 10 bases between. The CDR3 has 12 residues. The CDR3 DNA reads as TGTGCCAGCAGTTCGGAGGTCGGCGAGCAGTACTTC. It yields the protein CASSSEVGEQYF.

For this clone: This sample also contains other DNA sequences that code for the same CDR3. The chain carries TRBV27 and TRBJ2-3, with D hard to call. Looked up from germline, CDR1 is MNHEY and CDR2 is SMNVEV (reference sequence). V shed 3 bases and J shed 5 bases, with 3 bases lying between them. The length of the CDR3 is 11 residues. CDR3 DNA sequence: TGTGCCAGCAGTTTGAGAGATACGCAGTATTTT. It yields the protein CASSLRDTQYF.

This chain connects TRBV3-1 (or the pseudogene TRBV3-2) to TRBJ1-1; 7 nucleotides match TRBD1. V lost 5 bases and J lost 1; bases outside the gene matches: 4. This CDR3 is 14 amino acids long. The V gene's germline CDR1 is LGHDT and CDR2 YNNKEL (reference sequence). DNA of the CDR3: TGTGCCAGCAGCAACCGGGACAGGAACACTGAAGCTTTCTTT. Residues: CASSNRDRNTEAFF.

The chain links TRBV27 to TRBJ2-3; 10 bases line up with TRBD1. V was clipped by 6 bases and J by 4 bases; unmatched bases: 4. The V gene's germline CDR1 is MNHEY and CDR2 SMNVEV (reference sequence). This CDR3 is built from 14 residues. CDR3 DNA: TGTGCCAGCAGCCGGGACAGGGGTGCAGATACGCAGTATTTT. It yields the protein CASSRDRGADTQYF.

This chain joins TRBV19 and TRBJ2-2; TRBD1 matches at 8 bases. This CDR3 is 16 amino acids long. V was clipped by 7 bases and J by 1 base; unmatched bases: 8. Germline-derived CDR1 and CDR2 are LNHDA and SQIVND (reference sequence). The CDR3, as DNA: TGTGCCAGTACCCCACCCGGACAGGGGAACACCGGGGAGCTGTTTTTT. Protein product: CASTPPGQGNTGELFF.

The V call is TRBV12-3 or TRBV12-4, the J call TRBJ2-2, with D perhaps TRBD2 (7 bases). The germline V and J ends were trimmed by 3 bases and 12 bases, with 8 bases remaining between them. This CDR3 is built from 11 residues. In DNA, the CDR3 is TGTGCCAGCAGTTTGGGGGGGCAGCTGTTTTTT. Its translation is CASSLGGQLFF.

This clone was seen a few times. The rearrangement links TRBV7-2 to TRBJ2-5; D possibly corresponds to TRBD1 (5 bases). Trimming cost V 5 bases and J 7 bases, with 17 bases left between them. This CDR3 contains 14 residues. The V gene's germline CDR1 is SGHTA and CDR2 FQGNSA. CDR3 nucleotide sequence: TGTGCCAGCAGCCGGACACGGACCGGTGGGACCCAGTACTTC. Translation gives CASSRTRTGGTQYF.

This chain links TRBV15 with TRBJ1-2; the D is unclear. The CDR3 totals 13 residues. V was clipped by 6 bases and J by 8 bases, with 16 bases between them. CDR1 is LNHNV, CDR2 YYDKDF, per germline (reference sequence). CDR3 coding DNA: TGTGCCACCAGTCTTATGACAAGCGGGGGCTACACCTTC. Translated: CATSLMTSGGYTF. Variable domain in full (rest from reference TRBV15 and TRBJ1-2): DAMVIQNPRYQVTQFGKPVTLSCSQTLNHNVMYWYQQKSSQAPKLLFHYYDKDFNNEADTPDNFQSRRPNTSFCFLDIRSPGLGDTAMYLCATSLMTSGGYTFGSGTRLTVV.

The rearrangement joins TRBV25-1 to TRBJ2-7; the D gene is possibly TRBD1 (7 bases). The germline V and J ends were trimmed by 8 bases and 12 bases, with 17 bases remaining between them. There are 11 residues in the CDR3. The germline V gene encodes CDR1 MGHDK and CDR2 SYGVNS. This CDR3 is CASRGTAPWYF. Written as DNA, the CDR3 is TGTGCCAGCCGCGGGACAGCCCCCTGGTACTTC.

This chain uses TRBV2 with TRBJ1-4; D perhaps matches TRBD1 (6 bases). CDR3 size: 14 residues. V was clipped by 6 bases and J by 5 bases, with 13 bases between them. Germline loops: CDR1 SNHLY, CDR2 FYNNEI. In DNA, the CDR3 is TGTGCCAGCAGCGCTACAGGGCGGAATGAAAAACTGTTTTTT. It specifies CASSATGRNEKLFF.

A single count supports this clone. The rearrangement joins TRBV11-2 to TRBJ2-1; 13 positions match TRBD2. CDR1 is SGHAT, CDR2 FQNNGV, per germline. This CDR3 is 15 amino acids long. Unmatched junction bases numbered 4, after V lost 5 bases and J lost 6 bases. CDR3 nucleotides: TGTGCCAGCAGCCACCGGACTAGCGGGGGCAATGAGCAGTTCTTC. Amino acids: CASSHRTSGGNEQFF.

This clone came up a few times. This chain connects TRBV7-8 to TRBJ1-2, with a weak D call TRBD1 (5 bases). Germline loops: CDR1 SGHVS, CDR2 FQNEAQ. The CDR3 length is 15 residues. Trimming removed 4 bases at V and 2 bases at J, with 14 bases between. The CDR3 coding sequence is TGTGCCAGCAGCTATCGACAGCCCCGGAACTATGGCTACACCTTC. Its translation: CASSYRQPRNYGYTF.

J is TRBJ1-5 and V is TRBV29-1; tentative D call: TRBD1 (5 bases). The CDR3 has 15 amino acids. V was clipped by 4 bases and J by 6 bases, with 19 bases between them. CDR1 is SQVTM, CDR2 ANQGSEA, per germline. CDR3 sequence (DNA): TGCAGCGTTGCCGACGGGCTCCTGGGGGGTCAGCCCCAGCATTTT. It specifies CSVADGLLGGQPQHF.

This clone was counted a single time. The junction differs from germline at one of its ends, possibly a read error. This rearrangement joins TRBV7-7 to TRBJ2-5; 8 nucleotides agree with TRBD2. The CDR3 runs to 11 residues. Germline values: CDR1 SSHAT, CDR2 FNYEAQ (reference sequence). In nucleotides, the CDR3 is TGTGCTAGCAGCTTCGGGGGGGGCCAGTACTTC. It yields the protein CASSFGGGQYF.

J is TRBJ2-7 and V is TRBV6-5; 7 bases align to TRBD1. Germline CDR1 MNHEY, CDR2 SVGAGI. J was trimmed by 2 bases and V by 7 bases; bases with no gene match: 5. The CDR3 length is 13 residues. The CDR3 coding sequence is TGTGCCAGCAAACAGACAGGGACCTACGAGCAGTACTTC. It is translated as CASKQTGTYEQYF.

In nucleotides, the CDR3 is TGTGCCAGTAGTGCCCGGGACTCTCGGGGGTCCTACGAGCAGTACTTC. The encoded protein is CASSARDSRGSYEQYF. The J gene is TRBJ2-7, the V gene TRBV19; a weak D match, TRBD2 (6 bases). The CDR3 is 16 amino acids. Germline assignment: CDR1 LNHDA and CDR2 SQIVND (reference sequence). V was pared by 5 bases and J by 1 base, with 18 bases between.

V gene TRBV5-1 combines with J gene TRBJ1-4, with unresolved D. V was shortened by 0 bases and J by 4 bases, with 13 bases between the two germline ends. Germline loops: CDR1 SGHRS, CDR2 YFSETQ. This CDR3 has 16 amino acids. The CDR3, as DNA: TGCGCCAGCAGCTTGGGCCTCCAGGTCATTAATGAAAAACTGTTTTTT. This codes for CASSLGLQVINEKLFF.